The text below deals with one T cell receptor beta chain. Antigen specificity is unknown. The data derive from a study of T cell responses to AZD1222 COVID-19 vaccine. Turning to the study itself: Doses given second, at about 4 or about 12 weeks, were pooled.

Study-level findings and limits: Donors, mostly white British, included more females; clonal diversity was possibly underestimated. Among those given AZD1222, only 5 to 7 were seropositive at baseline.

The length of the CDR3 is 14 residues. Germline loops: CDR1 SQVTM, CDR2 ANQGSEA. V lost 6 bases and J lost 5; bases outside the gene matches: 9. Libraries were prepared by immunoSEQ multiplex PCR; TCRdb keeps only in-frame clonotypes and omits some of them. This table has some 180,000 clones, 85% to 95% appearing once. Specimen: peripheral blood, collected on day 0 of AZD1222 vaccination. This clonotype was sampled from an adult in good health. J is TRBJ2-1 and V is TRBV29-1; 8 nucleotides match TRBD2. CDR3 in amino acids: CSVIPGLGNNEQFF. DNA of the CDR3: TGCAGCGTCATCCCGGGACTAGGAAACAATGAGCAGTTCTTC.